The 27 T cell receptor beta chains given below trace back to one sample, sequenced in a study of shared clonotypes between healthy human individuals. Data came from immunoSEQ multiplex PCR; TCRdb stores just in-frame clones and leaves some out. The data contain about 1.5 million clones, around 95% of them singletons. The sequencing sample was made of naive CD4+ T cells sorted from blood. Documented subset: CD45RA+ positively selected. The receptors were sampled from a man aged 25 to 40 in good health.

The chain employs TRBV5-1 and TRBJ2-1; tentative D call: TRBD2 (6 bases). V was cut by 6 bases and J by 9 bases, with 22 bases left in between. The V gene's germline CDR1 is SGHRS and CDR2 YFSETQ. The CDR3 has 15 residues. The CDR3 DNA reads TGCGCCAGCACCCTTTTCGACGGGAGTAGATCTGAGCAGTTCTTC. It encodes CASTLFDGSRSEQFF.

The genes are TRBV11-3 and TRBJ1-5, with unresolved D. Trimming removed 1 base from V and 5 bases from J, with 15 bases in between. This CDR3 spans 16 amino acids. The V gene's germline CDR1 is SGHNT and CDR2 YENEEA. The CDR3 DNA reads TGTGCCAGCAGCTTAGCCCGAGCCGAAAAGGATCAGCCCCAGCATTTT. Encoded protein: CASSLARAEKDQPQHF.

In DNA form, the CDR3 reads TGTGCCAGCAGCCCGGGATTGTATGGCTACACCTTC. It encodes CASSPGLYGYTF. V gene TRBV6-5 combines with J gene TRBJ1-2; D not resolved. This CDR3 contains 12 residues. Trimming cost V 6 bases and J 5 bases, with 10 bases left between them. Per germline, CDR1 MNHEY and CDR2 SVGAGI.

The chain has TRBV6-5 and TRBJ2-7; TRBD2 matches 13 bases. Looked up from germline, CDR1 is MNHEY and CDR2 is SVGAGI. This CDR3 has 15 amino acids. The ends lost 7 bases at V and 2 bases at J; junction bases unmatched: 5. Written as DNA, the CDR3 is TGTGCCAGCAATAAAGGGACTAGCGGGACCTACGAGCAGTACTTC. It codes for CASNKGTSGTYEQYF.

This chain uses TRBV5-1 with TRBJ2-4; perhaps TRBD1 as D (5 bases). Trimming cost V 0 bases and J 0 bases, with 10 bases left between them. CDR3 length equals 16 residues. Germline V lookup: CDR1 SGHRS, CDR2 YFSETQ. The CDR3 bases are TGCGCCAGCAGCTTGGTGGCAGGGATAGCCAAAAACATTCAGTACTTC. Protein sequence: CASSLVAGIAKNIQYF.

With respect to this clone: This same CDR3 is encoded by further DNA sequences in the sample. This sequence joins TRBV9 and TRBJ1-5; D unresolved. Germline values: CDR1 SGDLS, CDR2 YYNGEE. V was pared by 0 bases and J by 1 base, with 8 bases between. The CDR3 consists of 15 residues. CDR3 DNA: TGTGCCAGCAGCGTAGACGGGAGGAGCAATCAGCCCCAGCATTTT. Its protein is CASSVDGRSNQPQHF.

This chain uses TRBV11-2 with TRBJ2-1, with TRBD2 matching over 11 bases. The CDR3 spans 18 residues. The trim removed 5 bases at V and 6 bases at J, leaving 15 bases unmatched. From germline, CDR1 is SGHAT and CDR2 FQNNGV. The CDR3, as DNA: TGTGCCAGCAGCCGAATAGCGGGAGGGCCGAGTCTTGCCAATGAGCAGTTCTTC. It translates to CASSRIAGGPSLANEQFF.

This rearrangement joins TRBV5-1 to TRBJ2-7; maybe TRBD2 (6 bases). The CDR3 covers 15 residues. With 4 bases removed from V and 9 bases from J, the gap between germline ends came to 23 bases. Germline V lookup: CDR1 SGHRS, CDR2 YFSETQ. The chain's CDR3 is CASSQTLGDVSGQYF. CDR3 nucleotides: TGCGCCAGCAGCCAGACACTAGGGGATGTTAGCGGGCAGTACTTC.

The J gene is TRBJ2-7, the V gene TRBV14; TRBD1 aligns across 11 bases. The CDR3 extends over 17 amino acids. V gave up 3 bases and J gave up 2 bases; unmatched junction bases: 9. The germline gives CDR1 SGHDN, CDR2 FVKESK. CDR3 sequence (DNA): TGTGCCAGCAGCCAGGACAGGGGGCGGCCGGGGCCCTACGAGCAGTACTTC. The encoded protein is CASSQDRGRPGPYEQYF.

This rearrangement joins TRBV27 to TRBJ2-7; a weak D match, TRBD2 (5 bases). The length of the CDR3 is 17 residues. The germline V gene has CDR1 MNHEY and CDR2 SMNVEV (reference sequence). Deletions cut 3 bases from V and 5 bases from J, with 23 bases between. CDR3 sequence reads: CASSFRSSSLLWNEQYF. The CDR3 coding sequence is TGTGCCAGCAGTTTCCGGTCTTCTAGCCTTCTTTGGAACGAGCAGTACTTC.

The chain couples TRBV11-2 to TRBJ2-1, with 12 bases lining up with TRBD2. CDR3 length: 17 residues. Germline V gene lookup returns CDR1 SGHAT and CDR2 FQNNGV. V shed 2 bases, J shed 7 bases, and the junction held 9 bases outside the gene matches. CDR3 nucleotides: TGTGCCAGCAGCTTACCCCCTAGACTAGCGGGAGCAAATGAGCAGTTCTTC. It specifies CASSLPPRLAGANEQFF. Based on the CDR3 plus reference TRBV11-2 and TRBJ2-1, the full variable domain is EAGVAQSPRYKIIEKRQSVAFWCNPISGHATLYWYQQILGQGPKLLIQFQNNGVVDDSQLPKDRFSAERLKGVDSTLKIQPAKLEDSAVYLCASSLPPRLAGANEQFFGPGTRLTVL.

The chain recombines TRBV14 with TRBJ2-1; D gene ambiguous. The CDR3 covers 16 residues. Trimming took off 2 bases at V and 2 bases at J, with 13 bases between the two ends. Germline loops: CDR1 SGHDN, CDR2 FVKESK. The DNA for the CDR3 is TGTGCCAGCAGCCAACTCGGATCAATCCCCTACAATGAGCAGTTCTTC. This gives the protein CASSQLGSIPYNEQFF.

V is TRBV2 and J is TRBJ2-1, with 12 bases matching TRBD2. Looked up from germline, CDR1 is SNHLY and CDR2 is FYNNEI. This CDR3 is 14 amino acids long. J was trimmed by 5 bases and V by 4 bases; bases with no gene match: 0. DNA of the CDR3: TGTGCCAGCAGTGGACTAGCGGGAGACAATGAGCAGTTCTTC. Translation: CASSGLAGDNEQFF.

This chain joins TRBV5-1 and TRBJ1-3; D is undetermined. The CDR3 sequence is 15 residues long. Trimming shortened V by 0 bases and J by 0 bases, and 7 bases separated the two germline ends. Germline V gene sequence: CDR1 SGHRS, CDR2 YFSETQ. The CDR3, as DNA: TGCGCCAGCAGCTTGGGACTCGCCTCTGGAAACACCATATATTTT. Protein product: CASSLGLASGNTIYF.

This rearrangement joins TRBV11-2 to TRBJ2-7; TRBD1 matches 10 bases. Germline V lookup: CDR1 SGHAT, CDR2 FQNNGV. The CDR3 covers 15 residues. The V gene end was trimmed by 5 bases and the J gene end by 3 bases; junction bases not matched to a gene: 7. The CDR3 DNA reads as TGTGCCAGCAGCCCTAGACAGGGGGCGGTCTACGAGCAGTACTTC. This encodes CASSPRQGAVYEQYF.

This chain links TRBV4-1 with TRBJ2-3; weak D call: TRBD2 (5 bases). This CDR3 is 15 amino acids long. CDR1 and CDR2 (germline): MGHRA, YSYEKL. The V gene lost 2 bases and the J gene lost 3 bases, with 12 bases spanning the gap. This CDR3 is CASSQIILATDTQYF. CDR3 nucleotide sequence: TGCGCCAGCAGCCAAATCATCCTAGCAACAGATACGCAGTATTTT.

With respect to this clone: Compared with germline, one end of the junction differs, possibly owing to a read error. The chain uses TRBV2 and TRBJ2-7; D is perhaps TRBD2 (6 bases). Per the germline V gene, CDR1 is SNHLY and CDR2 is FYNNEI. CDR3 length equals 12 residues. The DNA for the CDR3 is TGTGCCAGCAGTGAAGCGCGTGTCGCCCGGGGGTTC. Translated, it gives CASSEARVARGF.

The V and J genes are TRBV10-2 and TRBJ1-2; TRBD1 aligns across 9 bases. From germline, CDR1 is WSHSY and CDR2 SAAADI. Trimming took 5 bases from V and 4 from J; bases not matched to a gene: 5. The CDR3 is made up of 14 amino acids. The CDR3 region is CASSRDRATYGYTF. For the CDR3, the DNA is TGCGCCAGCAGTCGGGACAGGGCAACCTATGGCTACACCTTC.

The V call is TRBV6-5, the J call TRBJ2-2; D unclear. The V gene's germline CDR1 is MNHEY and CDR2 SVGAGI. CDR3 length: 16 residues. Trimming shortened V by 0 bases and J by 2 bases, and 10 bases separated the two germline ends. The CDR3 region has the DNA TGTGCCAGCAGTTACTCGATCTCACTAAACACCGGGGAGCTGTTTTTT. Its translation is CASSYSISLNTGELFF.

The CDR3 loop is CASSFSSGFDEQYF. The CDR3, as DNA: TGTGCCAGCAGTTTCAGTAGTGGGTTCGACGAGCAGTACTTC. The chain combines TRBV27 with TRBJ2-7; D gene unclear. The germline CDR1 and CDR2 sequences are MNHEY and SMNVEV (reference sequence). Trimming pared 3 bases from V and 5 bases from J, leaving 14 bases between. The length of the CDR3 is 14 residues.

The chain has TRBV28 and TRBJ1-4, with 7 nucleotides matching TRBD1. V lost 2 bases and J lost 5; bases outside the gene matches: 5. The CDR3 has 15 amino acids. Germline assignment: CDR1 MDHEN and CDR2 SYDVKM. The CDR3 sequence: CASSLGGTENEKLFF. In DNA form, the CDR3 reads TGTGCCAGCAGTTTAGGGGGGACAGAGAATGAAAAACTGTTTTTT. Drawing the rest from reference TRBV28 and TRBJ1-4, the complete variable domain is DVKVTQSSRYLVKRTGEKVFLECVQDMDHENMFWYRQDPGLGLRLIYFSYDVKMKEKGDIPEGYSVSREKKERFSLILESASTNQTSMYLCASSLGGTENEKLFFGSGTQLSVL.

The V gene is TRBV4-1, the J gene TRBJ1-3, with TRBD1 matching over 7 bases. There are 16 residues in the CDR3. V was clipped by 4 bases and J by 4 bases; unmatched bases: 10. Germline-derived CDR1 and CDR2 are MGHRA and YSYEKL. The CDR3 DNA reads as TGCGCCAGCAGCCTCTTGGAGGGGGCGATAGGAAACACCATATATTTT. As protein: CASSLLEGAIGNTIYF.

The V call is TRBV28, the J call TRBJ2-4; D not certain. Germline V gene sequence: CDR1 MDHEN, CDR2 SYDVKM. The CDR3 consists of 17 residues. V was trimmed by 5 bases and J by 0 bases, leaving 17 bases between them. The CDR3 coding sequence is TGTGCCAGCAGTCTCCTTGGGCTGGAGATAGCCAAAAACATTCAGTACTTC. Encoded protein: CASSLLGLEIAKNIQYF.

This chain connects TRBV28 to TRBJ1-5; a possible D gene is TRBD1 (6 bases). Trimming left V 7 bases short and J 6 bases short, with 25 bases between. This CDR3 is 17 amino acids long. Germline V CDR1 and CDR2: MDHEN, SYDVKM. The CDR3 loop is CASTLVDRRGVGQPQHF. The CDR3 nucleotides read TGTGCCAGCACTCTGGTGGACAGAAGGGGGGTCGGTCAGCCCCAGCATTTT.

This chain connects TRBV5-4 to TRBJ2-1, with D uncertain. The V end was cut by 4 bases, the J end by 3 bases, with 11 bases between. This CDR3 is built from 14 residues. Germline CDR1 and CDR2: SGHNT and YYREEE (reference sequence). The CDR3 region has the DNA TGTGCCAGCAGCGGAAAAACTAACTACAATGAGCAGTTCTTC. This gives the protein CASSGKTNYNEQFF. Together with reference TRBV5-4 and TRBJ2-1, the CDR3 gives the full variable domain: ETGVTQSPTHLIKTRGQQVTLRCSSQSGHNTVSWYQQALGQGPQFIFQYYREEENGRGNFPPRFSGLQFPNYSSELNVNALELDDSALYLCASSGKTNYNEQFFGPGTRLTVL.

In regard to this clone: The same CDR3 also results from other DNA sequences found in this sample. The chain recombines TRBV9 with TRBJ2-5; 8 bases match TRBD2. The CDR3 extends over 15 amino acids. The germline V gene encodes CDR1 SGDLS and CDR2 YYNGEE. J lost 5 bases, V lost 0 bases, and 6 bases had no gene match. CDR3 in DNA: TGTGCCAGCAGCGTAGCGGGGGGGCAGGGGGAGACCCAGTACTTC. Its translation: CASSVAGGQGETQYF.

The rearrangement links TRBV7-2 to TRBJ2-3; possible D gene TRBD1, 6 bases. Germline CDR1 and CDR2: SGHTA and FQGNSA. This CDR3 contains 15 residues. Trimming pared 6 bases from V and 0 bases from J, leaving 13 bases between. The CDR3 here is CASREQGSSTDTQYF. The CDR3 DNA follows: TGTGCCAGCAGGGAACAGGGCTCTAGCACAGATACGCAGTATTTT.